This TCR beta chain was captured in a study of blood T cell repertoires in COVID-19 (TCRdb year 2020). With respect to the entire study: Samples covering the acute and convalescent phases of COVID-19 were provided by collaborators in the United States, Italy and Spain. The material from the prospective study consisted of cDNA or gDNA derived from T cells, B-cell-depleted T cells, or PBMCs. Subjects who had been exposed to COVID-19, were actively infected with it, or had recovered from it provided the deeply sampled blood TCRbeta repertoires that made up the dataset. The repertoires were released in a freely available public database intended as a resource for research on the immune response to SARS-CoV-2. Samples were obtained from the ongoing ImmuneRACE study (first 160 participants) and from over 1,000 subjects provided by 6 global collaborators. A de-identified subject ID, COVID-19 status, age in years and sex were almost always included in the sample metadata. HLA class I and class II types, where available, came from metadata supplied by the sample provider rather than from assay-based typing. Results the study describes overall, beyond this receptor: Clinical and demographic metadata were provided uncurated, with the amount varying by source and participant.

The collaborating institutions used their own protocols to collect whole blood in K2EDTA tubes. For TCRbeta analysis, collaborators shipped samples in one of three forms: frozen whole blood, isolated PBMCs, or DNA extracted from either of those sample types. The CDR3 contains 16 residues, cysteine and phenylalanine counted. Of all the DNA, just the CDR3 is kept, 48 bases in frame from base 1. The germline V gene gives CDR1 as KGHSH and CDR2 as LQKENI. Germline trimming: 1 base from V, 4 bases from J; junction bases outside gene matches: 9. TCRbeta CDR3 regions were amplified from genomic DNA by means of the immunoSEQ Assay, a bias-controlled multiplex PCR. Turning to the authors' computational methods: The number of nucleated cells in each sample was estimated by amplification of reference gene primers within the assay. Sequence reads were collapsed and filtered to measure the absolute abundance of every unique TCRbeta CDR3 rearrangement. For each sample, productive Simpson clonality was calculated as the square root of Simpson's diversity index across productive rearrangements. Here the immuneACCESS table is served through TCRdb, limited to in-frame sequences with V and J called. Missing clones are a known gap in these copies; in checked studies unresolved V genes cover under half, and the rest lacks a known reason. V and J calls plus clone size are reproduced from that table; the DNA served to infer D and trimming. The sample table holds over 200,000 clones, of which approximately 85% were seen once. The biggest ten clones account for around 0.8% of the sample.

About this clone itself: The target of this receptor is not known. No clone much larger than this one lies a single base away; base qualities are absent.

This clonotype originated in a woman between 25 and 40 years old with acute or convalescent COVID-19. Recombination joined TRBV18 with TRBJ2-5; 7 bases in between match TRBD1. Sequenced sample: peripheral blood. The nucleotide sequence is given as TGTGCCAGCTCACCACTAACCGCAGGGGGTCGAGAGACCCAGTACTTC. This gives the protein CASSPLTAGGRETQYF. The full variable domain, completed from the reference TRBV18 and TRBJ2-5 proteins outside the CDR3, reads NAGVMQNPRHLVRRRGQEARLRCSPMKGHSHVYWYRQLPEEGLKFMVYLQKENIIDESGMPKERFSAEFPKEGPSILRIQQVVRGDSAAYFCASSPLTAGGRETQYFGPGTRLLVL.